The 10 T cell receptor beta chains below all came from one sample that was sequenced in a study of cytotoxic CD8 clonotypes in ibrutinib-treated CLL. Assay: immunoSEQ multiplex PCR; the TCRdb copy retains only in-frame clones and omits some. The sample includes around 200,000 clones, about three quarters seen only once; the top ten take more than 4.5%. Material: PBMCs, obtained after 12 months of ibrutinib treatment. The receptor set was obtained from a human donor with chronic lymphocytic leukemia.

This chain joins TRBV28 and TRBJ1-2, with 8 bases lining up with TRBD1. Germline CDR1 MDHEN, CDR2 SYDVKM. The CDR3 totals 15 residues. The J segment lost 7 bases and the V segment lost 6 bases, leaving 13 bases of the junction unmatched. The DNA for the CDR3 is TGTGCCAGCAGGGTTATAGGACAGGGAGGAGGTGGCTACACCTTC. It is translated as CASRVIGQGGGGYTF.

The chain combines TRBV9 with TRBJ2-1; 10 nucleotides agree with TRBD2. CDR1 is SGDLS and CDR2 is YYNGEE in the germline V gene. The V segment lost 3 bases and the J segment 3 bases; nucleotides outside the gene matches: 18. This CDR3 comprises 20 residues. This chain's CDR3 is CASSEEGASGRGLDYNEQFF. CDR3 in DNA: TGTGCCAGCAGCGAGGAAGGGGCTAGCGGGAGAGGGTTGGACTACAATGAGCAGTTCTTC.

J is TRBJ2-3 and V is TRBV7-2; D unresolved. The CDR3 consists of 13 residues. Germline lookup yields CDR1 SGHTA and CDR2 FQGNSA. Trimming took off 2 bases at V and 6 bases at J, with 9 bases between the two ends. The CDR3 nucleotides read TGTGCCAGCAGCTTATCCTCTTGGGATACGCAGTATTTT. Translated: CASSLSSWDTQYF.

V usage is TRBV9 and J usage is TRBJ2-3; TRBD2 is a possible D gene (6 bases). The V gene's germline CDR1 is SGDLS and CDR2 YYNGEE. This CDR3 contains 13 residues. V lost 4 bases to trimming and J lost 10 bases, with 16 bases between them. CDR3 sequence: CASSSSSGTAQYF. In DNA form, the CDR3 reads TGTGCCAGCAGCTCCTCCTCCGGGACTGCGCAGTATTTT. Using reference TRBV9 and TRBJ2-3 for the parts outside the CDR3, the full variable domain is DSGVTQTPKHLITATGQRVTLRCSPRSGDLSVYWYQQSLDQGLQFLIQYYNGEERAKGNILERFSAQQFPDLHSELNLSSLELGDSALYFCASSSSSGTAQYFGPGTRLTVL.

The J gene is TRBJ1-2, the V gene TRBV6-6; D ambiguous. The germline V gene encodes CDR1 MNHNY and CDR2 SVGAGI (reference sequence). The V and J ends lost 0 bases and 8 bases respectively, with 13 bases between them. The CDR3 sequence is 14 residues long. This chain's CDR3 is CASSYSSGYGGYTF. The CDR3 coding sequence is TGTGCCAGCAGTTACTCGTCCGGGTACGGAGGCTACACCTTC.

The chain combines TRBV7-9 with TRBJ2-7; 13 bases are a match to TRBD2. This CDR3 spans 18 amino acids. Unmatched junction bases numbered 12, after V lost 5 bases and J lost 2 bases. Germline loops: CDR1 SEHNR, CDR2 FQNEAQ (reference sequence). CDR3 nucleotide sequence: TGTGCCAGCAGCATCGTTCAATCACTAGCGGGGGGGACCTACGAGCAGTACTTC. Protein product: CASSIVQSLAGGTYEQYF. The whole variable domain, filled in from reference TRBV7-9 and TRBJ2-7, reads DTGVSQNPRHKITKRGQNVTFRCDPISEHNRLYWYRQTLGQGPEFLTYFQNEAQLEKSRLLSDRFSAERPKGSFSTLEIQRTEQGDSAMYLCASSIVQSLAGGTYEQYFGPGTRLTVT.

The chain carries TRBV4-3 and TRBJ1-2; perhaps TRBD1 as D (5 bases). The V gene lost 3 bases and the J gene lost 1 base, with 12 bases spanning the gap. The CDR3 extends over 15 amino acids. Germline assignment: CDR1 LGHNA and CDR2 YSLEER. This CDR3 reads CASSHQGGVNYGYTF. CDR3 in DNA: TGCGCCAGCAGCCACCAAGGAGGGGTTAACTATGGCTACACCTTC.

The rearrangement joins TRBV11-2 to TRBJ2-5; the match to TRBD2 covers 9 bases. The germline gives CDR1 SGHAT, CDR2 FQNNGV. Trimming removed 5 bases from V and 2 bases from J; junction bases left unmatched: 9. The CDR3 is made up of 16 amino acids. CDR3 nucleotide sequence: TGTGCCAGCAGCGTCCCGGGACTAGCTGCTCAAGAGACCCAGTACTTC. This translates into CASSVPGLAAQETQYF. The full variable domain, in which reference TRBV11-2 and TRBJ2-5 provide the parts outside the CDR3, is EAGVAQSPRYKIIEKRQSVAFWCNPISGHATLYWYQQILGQGPKLLIQFQNNGVVDDSQLPKDRFSAERLKGVDSTLKIQPAKLEDSAVYLCASSVPGLAAQETQYFGPGTRLLVL.

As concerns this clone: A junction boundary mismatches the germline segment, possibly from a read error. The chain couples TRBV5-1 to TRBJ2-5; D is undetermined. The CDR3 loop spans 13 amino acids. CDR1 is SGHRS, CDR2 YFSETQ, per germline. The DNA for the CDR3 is TGCGCCAGCAGCGAAGACTCCCGAGAGAGCCAGTACTTC. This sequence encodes CASSEDSRESQYF. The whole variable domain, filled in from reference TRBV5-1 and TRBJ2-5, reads KAGVTQTPRYLIKTRGQQVTLSCSPISGHRSVSWYQQTPGQGLQFLFEYFSETQRNKGNFPGRFSGRQFSNSRSEMNVSTLELGDSALYLCASSEDSRESQYFGPGTRLLVL.

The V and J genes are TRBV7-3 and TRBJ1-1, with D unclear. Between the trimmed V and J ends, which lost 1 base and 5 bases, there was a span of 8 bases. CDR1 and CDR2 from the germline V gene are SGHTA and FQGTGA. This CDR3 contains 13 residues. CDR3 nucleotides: TGTGCCAGCAGCTTAAGTAAAGGGACTGAAGCTTTCTTT. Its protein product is CASSLSKGTEAFF.